The source of this T cell receptor (beta chain) is a study of T cells in Graves' hyperthyroidism and ophthalmopathy. This clonotype was found many times. Its specificity is unknown. Using RNA transcripts as the source, TCR beta CDR3 regions were amplified. When the TCR CDR3 underwent first-round RT-PCR, the HTBI primer set was used. MiXCR, run by TCRdb on the multiplex PCR reads, gives a single entry per CDR3 protein. Altogether about 690,000 distinct CDR3 sequences are present, about 18% being singletons, with the ten largest covering around 15%. This CDR3 has 17 amino acids. CDR1 is MNHEY, CDR2 SMNVEV, per germline (reference sequence). V lost 2 bases to trimming and J lost 5 bases; unmatched junction nucleotides: 10. Points from the study as a whole: Blood held most thyroid clonotypes expanded above 0.001 frequency. Prediction of ophthalmopathy progression came a median around 6 months pre-onset.

The gene calls are TRBV27 and TRBJ2-2; 8 nucleotides align to TRBD1. The sequence was collected from a man aged 50 to 59 with Graves' hyperthyroidism. Input material: blood. The CDR3 nucleotides read TGTGCCAGCAGTTTAACCCCGCAGGGGGCTGGTACCGGGGAGCTGTTTTTT. Translation: CASSLTPQGAGTGELFF.